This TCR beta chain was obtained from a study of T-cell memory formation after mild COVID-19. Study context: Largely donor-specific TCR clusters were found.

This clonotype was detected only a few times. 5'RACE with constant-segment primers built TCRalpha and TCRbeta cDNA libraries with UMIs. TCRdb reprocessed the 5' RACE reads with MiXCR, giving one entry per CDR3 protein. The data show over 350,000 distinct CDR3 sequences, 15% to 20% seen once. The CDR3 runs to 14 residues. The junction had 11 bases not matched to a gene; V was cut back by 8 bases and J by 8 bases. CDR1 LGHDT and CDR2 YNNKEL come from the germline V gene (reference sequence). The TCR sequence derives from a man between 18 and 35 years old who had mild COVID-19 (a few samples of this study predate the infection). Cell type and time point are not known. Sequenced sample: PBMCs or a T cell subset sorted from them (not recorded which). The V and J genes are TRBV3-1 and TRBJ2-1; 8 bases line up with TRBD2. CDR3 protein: CASGRGGLNHEQFF. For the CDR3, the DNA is TGTGCCAGCGGCCGGGGGGGGCTTAATCATGAGCAGTTCTTC.